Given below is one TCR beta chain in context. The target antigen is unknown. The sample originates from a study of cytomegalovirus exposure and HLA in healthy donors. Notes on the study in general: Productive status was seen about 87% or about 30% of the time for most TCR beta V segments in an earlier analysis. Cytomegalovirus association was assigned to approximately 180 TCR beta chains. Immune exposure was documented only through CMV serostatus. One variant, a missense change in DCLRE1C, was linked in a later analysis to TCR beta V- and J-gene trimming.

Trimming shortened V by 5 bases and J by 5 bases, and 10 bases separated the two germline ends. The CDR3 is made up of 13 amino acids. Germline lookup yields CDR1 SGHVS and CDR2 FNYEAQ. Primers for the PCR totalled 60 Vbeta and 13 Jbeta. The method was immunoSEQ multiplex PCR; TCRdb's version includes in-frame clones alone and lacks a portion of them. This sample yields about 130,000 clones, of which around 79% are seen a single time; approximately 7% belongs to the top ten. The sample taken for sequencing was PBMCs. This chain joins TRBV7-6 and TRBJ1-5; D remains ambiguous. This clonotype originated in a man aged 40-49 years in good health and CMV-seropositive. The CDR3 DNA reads TGTGCCAGCAGCCCTTATAGAGATCAGCCCCAGCATTTT. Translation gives CASSPYRDQPQHF.